One sample yielded the 13 T cell receptor beta chains listed below, sequenced in a study of T-cell memory formation after mild COVID-19. TCRdb reprocessed the 5' RACE reads with MiXCR, giving one entry per CDR3 protein. The table includes about 270,000 distinct CDR3 sequences, 15% to 20% detected once. Material for sequencing was PBMCs or a T cell subset sorted from them (not recorded which). The receptors here all came from a man younger than 30 who had mild COVID-19 (a few samples of this study predate the infection). Cell type and time point are not known.

The chain employs TRBV20-1 and TRBJ1-2, with TRBD1 as a possible D gene (6 bases). V shed 0 bases and J shed 3 bases, with 14 bases lying between them. This CDR3 has 15 amino acids. Germline V gene sequence: CDR1 DFQATT, CDR2 SNEGSKA (reference sequence). The CDR3 coding sequence is TGCAGTGCTAGAGATCTAGGGGGGCCGCACTATGGCTACACCTTC. This encodes CSARDLGGPHYGYTF.

This clonotype was detected many times. The chain is built from TRBV13 and TRBJ2-1; D is unresolved. CDR1 is PRHDT, CDR2 FYEKMQ, per germline (reference sequence). This CDR3 is built from 15 residues. V lost 3 bases to trimming and J lost 0 bases, with 9 bases between them. Here the CDR3 reads CASSFGPSSYNEQFF. CDR3 bases: TGTGCCAGCAGCTTTGGTCCGAGCTCCTACAATGAGCAGTTCTTC.

The J gene is TRBJ1-2, the V gene TRBV7-9, with TRBD1 as a possible D gene (5 bases). CDR1 is SEHNR, CDR2 FQNEAQ, per germline (reference sequence). V lost 7 bases, J lost 4 bases, and 13 bases lay in between. The CDR3 contains 13 residues. CDR3 residues: CASTAGTGYGYTF. Here the CDR3 DNA reads TGTGCCAGCACGGCCGGGACGGGCTATGGCTACACCTTC.

This clonotype was observed many times. The gene calls are TRBV29-1 and TRBJ2-3; D call uncertain. CDR1 and CDR2 (germline): SQVTM, ANQGSEA. The CDR3 is 15 amino acids. Trimming took 0 bases from V and 0 from J, leaving 10 bases between them. The CDR3 nucleotides read TGCAGCGTTGAAGATCGCGACTCAAGCACAGATACGCAGTATTTT. This translates into CSVEDRDSSTDTQYF.

This sequence joins TRBV20-1 and TRBJ1-5, with TRBD1 matching 11 bases. Germline CDR1 DFQATT, CDR2 SNEGSKA (reference sequence). The length of the CDR3 is 14 residues. The V and J ends lost 6 bases and 6 bases, in that order; junction bases with no gene match: 7. The chain's CDR3 is CSAPGTGGSQPQHF. DNA for the CDR3: TGCAGTGCCCCCGGGACAGGGGGAAGTCAGCCCCAGCATTTT.

This clonotype was counted a few times. CDR3 residues: CASSPWASGGGLETQYF. The CDR3 DNA is TGTGCCAGCAGCCCGTGGGCTAGCGGGGGGGGCTTAGAGACCCAGTACTTC. The rearrangement uses TRBV7-2 and TRBJ2-5, with 12 bases lining up with TRBD2. Germline V gene sequence: CDR1 SGHTA, CDR2 FQGNSA. After removal of 5 bases from V and 4 bases from J, the junction contained 11 bases not matched to a gene. The CDR3 contains 17 residues.

The V and J genes are TRBV7-3 and TRBJ2-1; D uncertain. Germline assignment: CDR1 SGHTA and CDR2 FQGTGA. This CDR3 has 12 residues. Deletions cut 5 bases from V and 7 bases from J, with 9 bases between. This CDR3 reads CASSNKYNEQFF. CDR3 bases: TGTGCCAGCAGCAACAAATATAATGAGCAGTTCTTC.

J is TRBJ2-1 and V is TRBV27, with 9 bases lining up with TRBD2. This CDR3 comprises 16 residues. Unmatched junction bases numbered 12, after V lost 6 bases and J lost 6 bases. The V gene's germline CDR1 is MNHEY and CDR2 SMNVEV (reference sequence). CDR3 region: CASSRFGTSSANEQFF. CDR3 coding DNA: TGTGCCAGCAGCCGATTCGGGACTAGCAGTGCCAATGAGCAGTTCTTC.

This clonotype was seen a handful of times. CDR3 nucleotides: TGTGCCAGCAGCGTTGGGACAGGGGGAGGCCCCATGACTGAAGCTTTCTTT. Its protein is CASSVGTGGGPMTEAFF. The chain is built from TRBV11-1 and TRBJ1-1; 11 positions agree with TRBD1. Germline V gene sequence: CDR1 SGHAT, CDR2 FQDESV (reference sequence). J lost 5 bases, V lost 5 bases, and 13 bases had no gene match. The CDR3 is made up of 17 amino acids.

This clonotype was counted between two and nine times. The V call is TRBV7-8, the J call TRBJ2-7, with D perhaps TRBD1 (5 bases). Germline lookup yields CDR1 SGHVS and CDR2 FQNEAQ. V was clipped by 5 bases and J by 0 bases, with 11 bases between them. This CDR3 region has 14 residues. The CDR3 bases are TGTGCCAGCAGCCCGATACAGGTCTCCTACGAGCAGTACTTC. This encodes CASSPIQVSYEQYF.

This sequence joins TRBV7-2 and TRBJ2-7, with D possibly being TRBD1 (8 bases). There are 15 residues in the CDR3. CDR1 and CDR2 (germline): SGHTA, FQGNSA. V gave up 7 bases and J gave up 0 bases, with 16 bases separating them. Here the CDR3 DNA reads TGTGCCAGCAACAAGCGGGACAGGCACTCCTACGAGCAGTACGTC. Translating it yields CASNKRDRHSYEQYV.

This clonotype came up many times. The rearrangement links TRBV29-1 to TRBJ2-6; possibly TRBD2 for D (5 bases). This CDR3 has 16 residues. Trimming pared 4 bases from V and 1 base from J, leaving 14 bases between. Germline values: CDR1 SQVTM, CDR2 ANQGSEA. The CDR3 DNA reads TGCAGCGTTGGCACGGACTTCGAGTCTGGGGCCAACGTCCTGACTTTC. Residues: CSVGTDFESGANVLTF.

In its sample, this clonotype was seen a few times. V is TRBV9 and J is TRBJ2-5; D possibly matches TRBD1 or TRBD2 (5 bases each). The CDR3 has 16 residues. Between the trimmed V and J ends, which lost 2 bases and 5 bases, there was a span of 19 bases. Germline V gives CDR1 SGDLS, CDR2 YYNGEE. CDR3 DNA: TGTGCCAGCAGCGTGGACACCGGGACCCCCGGGGAGACCCAGTACTTC. This encodes CASSVDTGTPGETQYF.